Listed below are T cell receptor beta chains from one sample, sequenced in a study of blood T cell repertoires in COVID-19. Profiling relied on immunoSEQ multiplex PCR, and the TCRdb table lists in-frame clones only, not all of them. The data contain over 150,000 clones, about 88% of them singletons. Sequenced: peripheral blood. These receptors came from a man aged 40-49 years with acute or convalescent COVID-19. Both conserved end residues are part of each CDR3. The D gene is left open where the match is weak. The size field is filled for only some rows; it gives once, few, many or a size class.

>.|TRBV19|TRBJ1-5|.
TGTGCCAGTACCACCGGGTCTGGCAGCACTTATAGCAATCAGCCCCAGCATTTT
CASTTGSGSTYSNQPQHF
>TRBD1|TRBV7-2|TRBJ1-2|.
TGTGCCAGCAGCCCACAGGACAGGGGCTATGGCTACACCTTC
CASSPQDRGYGYTF
>TRBD1|TRBV7-2|TRBJ2-7|.
TGTGCCAGCAGCTTAGGACAGGGGGTCGCCTACGAGCAGTACTTC
CASSLGQGVAYEQYF
>TRBD2|TRBV11-2|TRBJ2-2|.
TGTGCCAGCAGCTTGGCTAGCGGGGGGACCACCGGGGAGCTGTTTTTT
CASSLASGGTTGELFF
>.|TRBV6-5|TRBJ2-5|once
TGTGCCAGCAGTTCTAAAGAGACCCAGTACTTC
CASSSKETQYF
>.|TRBV28|TRBJ1-3|.
TGTGCCAGCATCGGGGTCTCTGGAAACACCATATATTTT
CASIGVSGNTIYF
>TRBD1|TRBV5-6|TRBJ1-4|.
TGTGCCAGCAGCGCGTTTAGACAGGGTATAACTAATGAAAAACTGTTTTTT
CASSAFRQGITNEKLFF
>TRBD1|TRBV24-1|TRBJ1-2|.
TGTGCCACCCAGGGGGACTCTTCCTATGGCTACACCTTC
CATQGDSSYGYTF
>TRBD2|TRBV11-2|TRBJ2-2|.
TGTGCCAGCAGCTATCTAGCGGGGGGGCTCGGACGCACCGGGGAGCTGTTTTTT
CASSYLAGGLGRTGELFF
>.|TRBV6-5|TRBJ1-6|few
TGTGCCAGCAGAAACGGGGGAGGACGGGCTTCACCCCTCCACTTT
CASRNGGGRASPLHF
>.|TRBV9|TRBJ1-4|.
TGTGCCAGCAGCGTAGGAGGTGATCGAGGAGAAAAACTGTTTTTT
CASSVGGDRGEKLFF
>TRBD1|TRBV19|TRBJ1-2|once
TGTGCCAGTAGTCGATCCCCGACGGGACAGAACTATGGCTACACCTTC
CASSRSPTGQNYGYTF
>TRBD1|TRBV29-1|TRBJ2-1|.
TGCAGCGTTGAATGGCGGGACAGGGGGCTCGATGAGCAGTTCTTC
CSVEWRDRGLDEQFF
>TRBD1|TRBV30|TRBJ1-2|.
TGTGCCTGGATAGTTACAGGGGTTGGCTACACCTTC
CAWIVTGVGYTF
>.|TRBV19|TRBJ1-2|.
TGTGCCAGTAGTATGCGGGTTCCTGGCTACACCTTC
CASSMRVPGYTF
>.|TRBV21-1|TRBJ2-1|.
TGTGCCAGCAGCCTAAGGGGGCCGGCGAGGTACAATGAGCAGTTCTTC
CASSLRGPARYNEQFF
>.|TRBV28|TRBJ2-3|.
TGTGCCAGCAGTTTTTCTGGGGGGAGCACAGATACGCAGTATTTT
CASSFSGGSTDTQYF
>TRBD1|TRBV5-8|TRBJ1-2|.
TGTGCCAGCAGCCCCAGGCTCGGGACAGGGTACGGCTACACCTTC
CASSPRLGTGYGYTF
>TRBD1|TRBV11-2|TRBJ2-1|.
TGTGCCAGCAGCTTAAACTCGGGACAGGTATACAATGAGCAGTTCTTC
CASSLNSGQVYNEQFF
>.|TRBV2|TRBJ2-1|once
TGTGCCAGCAGAGACACGAGTAGTTACAATGAGCAGTTCTTC
CASRDTSSYNEQFF
>TRBD1|TRBV24-1|TRBJ1-1|.
TGTGCCACCAGTGATTCCGGACAGGGCCGGAACACTGAAGCTTTCTTT
CATSDSGQGRNTEAFF
>.|TRBV12-3/TRBV12-4|TRBJ1-1|.
TGTGCCAGCAGCAGACAGAACACTGAAGCTTTCTTT
CASSRQNTEAFF
>.|TRBV6-1|TRBJ1-6|.
TGTGCCAGCAGTGAAAGTTTGGGCAGGGGAATTTATAATTCACCCCTCCACTTT
CASSESLGRGIYNSPLHF
>.|TRBV19|TRBJ2-3|.
TGTGCCAGTAGTATAGCAGGGTTGAGCGCAGATACGCAGTATTTT
CASSIAGLSADTQYF
>.|TRBV11-2|TRBJ1-6|.
TGTGCCAGCAGCTTTCAGGGGACGAAGGACTCACCCCTCCACTTT
CASSFQGTKDSPLHF
>.|TRBV21-1|TRBJ1-6|.
TGTGCCAGCAGCGACAGAGATTCACCCCTCCACTTT
CASSDRDSPLHF
>TRBD2|TRBV9|TRBJ2-1|.
TGTGCCAGCAGCTACCGGCGGGGGACCAATGAGCAGTTCTTC
CASSYRRGTNEQFF
>.|TRBV25-1|TRBJ2-5|.
TGTGCCAGCAGTGAAACCCCCACAAGAGGGACCCAGTACTTC
CASSETPTRGTQYF
>.|TRBV28|TRBJ1-2|.
TGTGCCAGCAGTGTACCAGGGGTCTCTGGCTACACCTTC
CASSVPGVSGYTF
>TRBD2|TRBV6-5|TRBJ2-1|once
TGTGCCAGCGGGTCTGGGACTAAATACAATGAGCAGTTCTTC
CASGSGTKYNEQFF
>.|TRBV7-8|TRBJ1-1|once
TGTGCCAGCGCCTGGAGGTGGGACACTGAAGCTTTCTTT
CASAWRWDTEAFF
>.|TRBV19|TRBJ1-6|.
TGTGCCAGTAGTATTGCCTCCCGGGGCAGCGGGAATTCACCCCTCCACTTT
CASSIASRGSGNSPLHF
>TRBD1|TRBV5-4|TRBJ1-2|once
TGTGCCAGCAGCTTGGGAGGGACAGGGACTAACTATGGCTACACCTTC
CASSLGGTGTNYGYTF
>TRBD1|TRBV6-1|TRBJ1-2|.
TGTGCCAGCAGTGAAGTGGGACAGGTTTATGGCTACACCTTC
CASSEVGQVYGYTF
>.|TRBV6-2/TRBV6-3|TRBJ1-5|.
TGTGCCAGCAGTGGCTGGGGCACAACAGGGTCCTATAGCAATCAGCCCCAGCATTTT
CASSGWGTTGSYSNQPQHF
>.|TRBV2|TRBJ1-4|.
TGTGCCAGCCTCCGGGGTACAACTAATGAAAAACTGTTTTTT
CASLRGTTNEKLFF
>.|TRBV19|TRBJ1-2|few
TGTGCCAGTACCTCAGGGATCTATGGCTACACCTTC
CASTSGIYGYTF
>.|TRBV5-4|TRBJ1-6|.
TGTGCCAGTCACTCCATGGGAGGGAAAAATTCACCCCTCCACTTT
CASHSMGGKNSPLHF
>.|TRBV9|TRBJ1-6|.
TGTGCCAGCAGCGGGCAACAGGCCTCACCCCTCCACTTT
CASSGQQASPLHF
>.|TRBV5-1|TRBJ1-6|.
TGCGCCAGCAGCTCCCGGGGTGTAGGCTCCTATAATTCACCCCTCCACTTT
CASSSRGVGSYNSPLHF
>TRBD1|TRBV5-4|TRBJ1-3|.
TGTGCCAGCAGCGGCGGGACAGAGAGCTCTGGAAACACCATATATTTT
CASSGGTESSGNTIYF
>.|TRBV21-1|TRBJ2-3|.
TGTGCCAGCAGCAAAATGGATGCGGGGGGGAACACAGATACGCAGTATTTT
CASSKMDAGGNTDTQYF
>.|TRBV7-8|TRBJ2-7|.
TGTGCCAGCACCCCCCGGTTCTCGAGGGTCTCCTACGAGCAGTACTTC
CASTPRFSRVSYEQYF
>TRBD2|TRBV2|TRBJ2-3|.
TGTGCCAGCAGTGAACGGGCTAGCGGGGGCACAGATACGCAGTATTTT
CASSERASGGTDTQYF
>.|TRBV7-3|TRBJ1-1|.
TGTGCCAGCAGCTTAACCGGGGACACTGAAGCTTTCTTT
CASSLTGDTEAFF
>TRBD2|TRBV9|TRBJ2-3|.
TGTGCCAGCAGCGCTCGACTAGCGGGGGGCACAGATACGCAGTATTTT
CASSARLAGGTDTQYF
>.|TRBV6-5|TRBJ1-1|once
TGTGCCAGCAGCAGGGGCACTGAAGCTTTCTTT
CASSRGTEAFF
>.|TRBV5-1|TRBJ1-1|.
TGCGCCAGCAGCTGGGGGGGATTTGAAGCTTTCTTT
CASSWGGFEAFF
>.|TRBV11-2|TRBJ1-3|once
TGTGCCAGCCGCCCTTTGCGGGAGAGGAGGGTATCTGGAAACACCATATATTTT
CASRPLRERRVSGNTIYF
>TRBD2|TRBV4-3|TRBJ2-1|.
TGCGCCAGCAGCCAAGATCCTATACTAGCGGGGGGAGGTGAGCAGTTCTTC
CASSQDPILAGGGEQFF
>.|TRBV6-5|TRBJ1-5|once
TGTGCCAGCAGTATAAAAGGGGTAGGGAATCAGCCCCAGCATTTT
CASSIKGVGNQPQHF
>.|TRBV6-5|TRBJ2-5|.
TGTGCCAGCAGTTACACGGGACACCGGGCGTGGGAGACCCAGTACTTC
CASSYTGHRAWETQYF
>.|TRBV5-5|TRBJ1-5|few
TGTGCCAGCAGCTTCAGGAGCGGTCAGCCCCAGCATTTT
CASSFRSGQPQHF
>.|TRBV28|TRBJ1-6|.
TGTGCCAGCTGGGGGCGTAGAGGTTCACCCCTCCACTTT
CASWGRRGSPLHF
>.|TRBV14|TRBJ2-7|.
TGTGCCAGCAGCCAAGAGTCCTATAGCTCCTACGAGCAGTACTTC
CASSQESYSSYEQYF